This T cell receptor beta chain was sequenced in a study of long-term antiretroviral therapy in people with HIV. Study results and limitations: Comparison with controls showed narrower CDR3 length ranges in HIV repertoires.

Per donor, a minimum of one pre-ART and a minimum of two post-ART PBMC samples were available. A remark on this clone: The antigen remains unidentified.

Sequencing relied on immunoSEQ assay v3.0, run at survey level. Roughly 40,000-55,000 T-cell genomes per sample were the sequencing target. Using immunoSEQ multiplex PCR, the repertoire was profiled, and TCRdb retains in-frame clones only, with some absent. The table lists 15,000 to 20,000 clones, 70% to 80% of them singletons, with approximately 6.5% in the top ten. This clonotype was obtained from a man in his late teens or twenties with HIV. The source was unsorted PBMCs, collected at the start of antiretroviral therapy, before treatment.

CDR3 loop: CASSNTRDRTDTQYF. The DNA for the CDR3 is TGTGCCAGCAGCAATACTCGGGATCGCACAGATACGCAGTATTTT. The gene calls are TRBV21-1 and TRBJ2-3; TRBD2 reflects the table's D call only, with no check against the DNA. TRBV21-1 is assigned pseudogene status. This CDR3 region has 15 residues.